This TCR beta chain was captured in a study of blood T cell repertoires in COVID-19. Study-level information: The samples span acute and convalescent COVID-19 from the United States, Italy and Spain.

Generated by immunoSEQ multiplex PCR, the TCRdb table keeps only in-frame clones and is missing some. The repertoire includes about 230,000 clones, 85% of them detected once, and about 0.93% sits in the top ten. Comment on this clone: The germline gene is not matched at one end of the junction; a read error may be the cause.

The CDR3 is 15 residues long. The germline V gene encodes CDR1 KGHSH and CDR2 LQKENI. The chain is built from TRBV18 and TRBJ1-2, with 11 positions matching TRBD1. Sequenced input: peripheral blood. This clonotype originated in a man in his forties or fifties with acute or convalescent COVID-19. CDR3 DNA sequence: TGTGCCAGCTCAGCACCCCGGGACAGGGGGTTTGGCTACACCTTC. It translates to CASSAPRDRGFGYTF. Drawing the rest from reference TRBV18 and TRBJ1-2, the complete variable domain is NAGVMQNPRHLVRRRGQEARLRCSPMKGHSHVYWYRQLPEEGLKFMVYLQKENIIDESGMPKERFSAEFPKEGPSILRIQQVVRGDSAAYFCASSAPRDRGFGYTFGSGTRLTVV.